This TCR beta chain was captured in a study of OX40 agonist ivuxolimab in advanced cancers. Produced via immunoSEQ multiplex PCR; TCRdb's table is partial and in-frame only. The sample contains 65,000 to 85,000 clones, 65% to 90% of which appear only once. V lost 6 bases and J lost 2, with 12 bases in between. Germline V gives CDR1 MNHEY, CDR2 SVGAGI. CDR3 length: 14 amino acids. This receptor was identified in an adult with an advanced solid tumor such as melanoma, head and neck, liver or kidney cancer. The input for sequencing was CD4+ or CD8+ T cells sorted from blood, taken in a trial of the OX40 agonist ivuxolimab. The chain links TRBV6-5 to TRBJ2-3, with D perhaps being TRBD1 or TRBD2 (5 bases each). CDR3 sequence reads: CASRGRQLTDTQYF. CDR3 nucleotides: TGTGCCAGCAGGGGGAGACAGCTCACAGATACGCAGTATTTT.